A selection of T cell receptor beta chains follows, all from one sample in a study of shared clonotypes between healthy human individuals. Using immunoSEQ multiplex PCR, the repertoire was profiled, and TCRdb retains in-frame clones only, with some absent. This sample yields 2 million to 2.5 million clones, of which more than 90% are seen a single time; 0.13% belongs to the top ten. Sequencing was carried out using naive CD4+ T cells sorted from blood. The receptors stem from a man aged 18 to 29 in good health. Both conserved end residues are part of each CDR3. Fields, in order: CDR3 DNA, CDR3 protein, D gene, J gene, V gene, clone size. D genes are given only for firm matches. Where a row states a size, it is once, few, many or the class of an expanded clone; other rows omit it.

TGTGCCTGGAGTGTAGGGGTAGCGGGAGCCCCAGATACGCAGTATTTT,CAWSVGVAGAPDTQYF,TRBD2,TRBJ2-3,TRBV30,-
TGTGCCAGCAGCCGACAGGGCGACTATGGCTACACCTTC,CASSRQGDYGYTF,TRBD1,TRBJ1-2,TRBV7-9,-
TGTGCCAGCAGCCTGGGTGGAGCGGGGGCCACCTCCGAGCAGTACTTC,CASSLGGAGATSEQYF,TRBD2,TRBJ2-7,TRBV5-4,-
TGTGCCAGCAGCTTGCGGGACATACAAGAGACCCAGTACTTC,CASSLRDIQETQYF,-,TRBJ2-5,TRBV5-4,-
TGTGCCACCAGCAGAGGCGGGAGTGCAGATACGCAGTATTTT,CATSRGGSADTQYF,TRBD2,TRBJ2-3,TRBV15,-
TGTGCCAGCAGCTTAGGGGCCAGGGGATATCAAGAGACCCAGTACTTC,CASSLGARGYQETQYF,-,TRBJ2-5,TRBV7-9,once
TGTGCCAGCAGACAGGGGACAGGCAATCAGCCCCAGCATTTT,CASRQGTGNQPQHF,TRBD1,TRBJ1-5,TRBV28,once
TGTGCCTGGAGTGGTGGCAGCCAAGAGACCCAGTACTTC,CAWSGGSQETQYF,-,TRBJ2-5,TRBV30,-
TGTGCCAGCAGCTTGGAGGGGGCGTATAGCGGGGAGCTGTTTTTT,CASSLEGAYSGELFF,-,TRBJ2-2,TRBV11-2,once
TGCGCCAGCAGTGAGGGAGCCCCAGATACGCAGTATTTT,CASSEGAPDTQYF,-,TRBJ2-3,TRBV10-1,-
TGTGCCAGTAGTAATACTGGGTTCCTCCAGCATTTT,CASSNTGFLQHF,-,TRBJ1-5,TRBV19,-
TGTGCCAGCAGGGCCGGGACAGGGGGGATAGATACGCAGTATTTT,CASRAGTGGIDTQYF,TRBD1,TRBJ2-3,TRBV2,-
TGTGCCAGCAGCTTACAGCGGGAGTCCTACGAGCAGTACTTC,CASSLQRESYEQYF,TRBD2,TRBJ2-7,TRBV11-2,-
TGTGCCAGCAAATTGGACCGGGACAGGTCCTACGAGCAGTACTTC,CASKLDRDRSYEQYF,TRBD1,TRBJ2-7,TRBV2,-
TGTGCCAGCAGTGAACAGAGAACAGATACGCAGTATTTT,CASSEQRTDTQYF,-,TRBJ2-3,TRBV2,-
TGTGCCAGCAGTTACTCTTACAGGGGGGCCTACGAGCAGTACTTC,CASSYSYRGAYEQYF,TRBD1,TRBJ2-7,TRBV6-6,-
TGTGCCAGCAGCCTTATGAAGATTAACTCTGGAAACACCATATATTTT,CASSLMKINSGNTIYF,-,TRBJ1-3,TRBV5-6,-
TGTGCCAGCAGCTTAGCGCGGAGGGATCGGGGCTACACCTTC,CASSLARRDRGYTF,-,TRBJ1-2,TRBV7-9,-
TGCGCCAGCAGCCCAACCCGGGACACCTATAGCAATCAGCCCCAGCATTTT,CASSPTRDTYSNQPQHF,-,TRBJ1-5,TRBV5-1,once
TGCGCCAGCAGCTTGAGTCAGACAGATACGCAGTATTTT,CASSLSQTDTQYF,-,TRBJ2-3,TRBV5-1,-
TGTGCCAGCAGCATATCCCAGGGGAGTAATTCACCCCTCCACTTT,CASSISQGSNSPLHF,-,TRBJ1-6,TRBV7-9,-
TGTGCCTGGAACACGTGGGGGACACCTAATTCACCCCTCCACTTT,CAWNTWGTPNSPLHF,-,TRBJ1-6,TRBV30,-
TGTGCCAGTTCAAACGGGGGTTCCTCCTACAATGAGCAGTTCTTC,CASSNGGSSYNEQFF,-,TRBJ2-1,TRBV9,-
TGTGCCAGCAGCTCGGGGTCGTCGGATGAGCAGTTCTTC,CASSSGSSDEQFF,-,TRBJ2-1,TRBV11-3,once
TGTGCCAGCAGCGCGACTAGCGGGAGGTCCTACGAGCAGTACTTC,CASSATSGRSYEQYF,TRBD2,TRBJ2-7,TRBV9,once
TGCGCCAGCAGCTCTGGGACAGCATACTCCTACGAGCAGTACTTC,CASSSGTAYSYEQYF,TRBD1,TRBJ2-7,TRBV5-1,-
TGCGCCAGCAGCTACGGCCGGGGGACTAATGAAAAACTGTTTTTT,CASSYGRGTNEKLFF,-,TRBJ1-4,TRBV5-1,-
TGCAGCGCGAGACAGGGCTTAGAGACCCAGTACTTC,CSARQGLETQYF,TRBD1,TRBJ2-5,TRBV29-1,once
TGTGCCAGCAGTTACTCTGGACGGAGCTACGAGCAGTACTTC,CASSYSGRSYEQYF,-,TRBJ2-7,TRBV6-5,-
TGTGCCAGCAGTTTCCTTCCGGGACAGGGAACTTACGAGCAGTACTTC,CASSFLPGQGTYEQYF,TRBD1,TRBJ2-7,TRBV28,-
TGCGCCAGCAGCCAAGTTTTCAGGGGCCGAAACATTCAGTACTTC,CASSQVFRGRNIQYF,-,TRBJ2-4,TRBV4-1,-
TGTGCCAGCAGTGCCGGCCGTGGGTATGGCTACACCTTC,CASSAGRGYGYTF,-,TRBJ1-2,TRBV6-4,-
TGTGCCAGCAGCTTAGGCTTCTACAGGGAAACGGGGCCGAATTCACCCCTCCACTTT,CASSLGFYRETGPNSPLHF,-,TRBJ1-6,TRBV7-2,-
TGTGCCAGCAGCGCCCGGCAGGATAATTCACCCCTCCACTTT,CASSARQDNSPLHF,-,TRBJ1-6,TRBV2,-
TGTGCCAGCAGTCCTGGGACAGCTAATTCACCCCTCCACTTT,CASSPGTANSPLHF,TRBD1,TRBJ1-6,TRBV6-5,once
TGTGCCAGCAGTTTATTCACGGGACAGGGAGGCCATCAGCCCCAGCATTTT,CASSLFTGQGGHQPQHF,TRBD1,TRBJ1-5,TRBV28,once
TGTGCAGGGGGGGGATGGCGCACAGATACGCAGTATTTT,CAGGGWRTDTQYF,-,TRBJ2-3,TRBV30,-